This T cell receptor (beta chain) was recorded in a study of vaccination and CD4 T cells after COVID-19. Study information: Cultures that served as controls received a CEFX pool, an HIV-1 Nef pool, or no peptide.

After removal of 6 bases from V and 3 bases from J, the junction contained 10 bases not matched to a gene. CDR1 and CDR2 (germline): KGHSH, LQKENI. This CDR3 region has 15 residues. Regarding this clonotype: No antigen is known for it.

Sequencing of DNA taken from cultured CD4+ T cells relied on the Oncomine TCR Beta short-read assay. TCRdb re-called the PCR reads with MiXCR, one entry per CDR3 protein. The table lists some 15,000 distinct CDR3 sequences, approximately 54% of them singletons. Time point reported: late sampling 161 to 241 days after vaccination in three convalescent patients. Treatment defined: approximately 9-day PBMC culture with coronavirus spike peptide pools or control peptides (ViraFEST assay). V gene TRBV18 combines with J gene TRBJ2-7, with 8 bases lining up with TRBD2. Sequencing used CD4+ T cells from blood, cultured in vitro, obtained about 7 months after SARS-CoV-2 vaccination. The TCR sequence derives from a human donor who had recovered from COVID-19. DNA for the CDR3: TGTGCCAGCTCCCCCGGGGGGGCCGTGTACTACGAGCAGTACTTC. Protein sequence: CASSPGGAVYYEQYF.